This TCR beta chain came from a study of blood T cell repertoires in COVID-19. TCRdb's table, derived via immunoSEQ multiplex PCR, lists solely in-frame clones and lacks some. The repertoire holds 95,000 to 150,000 clones, with 65% to 85% as singletons. This CDR3 has 16 residues. V shed 0 bases and J shed 5 bases, with 17 bases lying between them. From germline, CDR1 is SGHDT and CDR2 YYEEEE. The chain combines TRBV5-6 with TRBJ1-1; D possibly corresponds to TRBD1 (5 bases). Sequencing was performed on PBMCs or T cells enriched from blood (not recorded which). The source of this sequence is a woman younger than 45 who had recovered from COVID-19. The CDR3 protein is CASSLAGRVGNTEAFF. DNA for the CDR3: TGTGCCAGCAGCTTGGCGGGCAGGGTGGGTAATACTGAAGCTTTCTTT.